This T cell receptor beta chain was captured by sequencing in a study of blood T cell repertoires in COVID-19. Turning to the study itself: Sources were T cells, B-cell-depleted T cells, or PBMCs; the material itself was cDNA or gDNA.

Under the authors' procedure: Amplified reference gene primers provided the basis for estimating nucleated cell counts. Here immunoSEQ multiplex PCR was the method, and the copy in TCRdb shows in-frame clones only, minus some. Clone size and V and J calls were adopted from that table, with D and trimming inferred from the DNA. Here the sample spans nearly 110,000 clones, roughly four fifths being singletons. CDR1 is SGHKS, CDR2 YYEKEE, per germline (reference sequence). V shed 4 bases and J shed 4 bases, with 20 bases lying between them. The CDR3 length is 16 residues. Sequencing used peripheral blood. The source is an older woman with acute or convalescent COVID-19. The chain uses TRBV5-5 and TRBJ1-1, with a possible D match to TRBD1 (6 bases). CDR3 loop: CASSPNPTGSGTEAFF. The CDR3 nucleotides are TGTGCCAGCAGCCCGAACCCTACAGGGAGCGGCACTGAAGCTTTCTTT.